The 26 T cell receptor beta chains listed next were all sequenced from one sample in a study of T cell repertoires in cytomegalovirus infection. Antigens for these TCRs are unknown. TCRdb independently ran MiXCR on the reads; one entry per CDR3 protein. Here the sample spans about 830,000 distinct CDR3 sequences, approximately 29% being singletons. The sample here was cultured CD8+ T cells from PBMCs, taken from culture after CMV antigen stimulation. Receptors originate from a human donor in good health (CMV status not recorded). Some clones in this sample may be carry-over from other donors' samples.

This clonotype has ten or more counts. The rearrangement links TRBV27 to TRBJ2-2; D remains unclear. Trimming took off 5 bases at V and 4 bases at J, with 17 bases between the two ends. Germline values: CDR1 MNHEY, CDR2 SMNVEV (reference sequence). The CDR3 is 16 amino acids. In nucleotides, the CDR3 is TGTGCCAGCAGTCCCCGTATCCGGACCTTCACCGGGGAGCTGTTTTTT. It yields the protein CASSPRIRTFTGELFF.

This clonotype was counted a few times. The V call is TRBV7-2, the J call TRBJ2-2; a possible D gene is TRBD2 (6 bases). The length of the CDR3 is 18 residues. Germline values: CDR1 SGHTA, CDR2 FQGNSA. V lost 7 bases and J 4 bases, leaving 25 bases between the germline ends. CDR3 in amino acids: CASIPRDSPGLATGELFF. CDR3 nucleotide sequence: TGTGCCAGCATCCCCCGGGACTCGCCGGGTCTAGCCACCGGGGAGCTGTTTTTT.

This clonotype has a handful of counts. The CDR3 nucleotides read TGTGCCAGCGGAACCCCAGATACGCAGTATTTT. The encoded protein is CASGTPDTQYF. The gene calls are TRBV11-2 and TRBJ2-3; D is ambiguous. This CDR3 contains 11 residues. V was trimmed by 8 bases and J by 4 bases, leaving 7 bases between them. Germline CDR1 reads SGHAT; CDR2 reads FQNNGV.

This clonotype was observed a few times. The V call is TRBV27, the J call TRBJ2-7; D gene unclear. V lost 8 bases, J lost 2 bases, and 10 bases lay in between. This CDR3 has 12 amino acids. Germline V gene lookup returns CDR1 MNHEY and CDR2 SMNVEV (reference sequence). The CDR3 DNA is TGTGCCAGCCGAGGACGGCCCTACGAGCAGTACTTC. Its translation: CASRGRPYEQYF.

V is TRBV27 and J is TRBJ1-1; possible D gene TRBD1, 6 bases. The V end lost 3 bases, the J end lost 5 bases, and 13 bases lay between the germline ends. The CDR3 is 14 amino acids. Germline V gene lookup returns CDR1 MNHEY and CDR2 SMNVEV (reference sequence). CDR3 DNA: TGTGCCAGCAGTTTCGGTCCGAGGGGGACTGAAGCTTTCTTT. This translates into CASSFGPRGTEAFF.

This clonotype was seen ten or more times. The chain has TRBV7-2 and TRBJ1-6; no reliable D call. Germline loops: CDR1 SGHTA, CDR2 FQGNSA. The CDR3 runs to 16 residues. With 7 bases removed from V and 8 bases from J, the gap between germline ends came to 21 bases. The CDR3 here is CASTVLSGSADSPLHF. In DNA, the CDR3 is TGTGCCAGCACCGTTCTGAGCGGGTCAGCGGATTCACCCCTCCACTTT.

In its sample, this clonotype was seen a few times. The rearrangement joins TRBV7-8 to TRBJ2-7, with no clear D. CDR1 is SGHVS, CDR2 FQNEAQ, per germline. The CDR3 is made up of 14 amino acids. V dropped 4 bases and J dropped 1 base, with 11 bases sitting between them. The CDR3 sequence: CASSSSGLSYEQYV. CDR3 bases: TGTGCCAGCAGCTCCTCCGGTCTTTCCTACGAGCAGTACGTC.

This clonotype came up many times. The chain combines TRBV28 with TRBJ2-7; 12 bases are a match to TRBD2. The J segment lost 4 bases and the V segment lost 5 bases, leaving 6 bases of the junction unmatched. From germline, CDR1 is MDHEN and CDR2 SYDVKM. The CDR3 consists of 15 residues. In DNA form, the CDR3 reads TGTGCCAGCAGTCAGACTAGCGGGGGCTTGTACGAGCAGTACGTC. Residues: CASSQTSGGLYEQYV.

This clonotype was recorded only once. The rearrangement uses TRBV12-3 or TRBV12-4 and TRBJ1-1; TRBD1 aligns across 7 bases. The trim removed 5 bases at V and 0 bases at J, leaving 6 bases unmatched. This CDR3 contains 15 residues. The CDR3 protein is CASSARGGLNTEAFF. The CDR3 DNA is TGTGCCAGCAGTGCCAGGGGGGGCTTGAACACTGAAGCTTTCTTT.

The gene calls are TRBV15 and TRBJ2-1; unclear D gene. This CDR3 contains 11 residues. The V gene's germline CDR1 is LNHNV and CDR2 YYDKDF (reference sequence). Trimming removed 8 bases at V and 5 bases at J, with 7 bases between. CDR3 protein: CATDKDNEQFF. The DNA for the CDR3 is TGTGCCACCGATAAGGACAATGAGCAGTTCTTC.

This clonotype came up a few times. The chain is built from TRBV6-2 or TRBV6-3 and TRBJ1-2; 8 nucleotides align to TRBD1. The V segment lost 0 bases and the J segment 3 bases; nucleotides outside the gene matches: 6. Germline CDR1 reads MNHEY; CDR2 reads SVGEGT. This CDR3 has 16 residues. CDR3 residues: CASSYSKGTGDYGYTF. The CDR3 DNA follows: TGTGCCAGCAGTTACTCGAAAGGGACAGGTGACTATGGCTACACCTTC.

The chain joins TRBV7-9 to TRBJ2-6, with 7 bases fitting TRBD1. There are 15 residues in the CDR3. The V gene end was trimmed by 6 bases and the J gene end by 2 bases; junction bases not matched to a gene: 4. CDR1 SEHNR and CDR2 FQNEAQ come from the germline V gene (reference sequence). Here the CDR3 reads CASRGQRAGANVLTF. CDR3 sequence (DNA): TGTGCCAGCAGGGGACAGAGAGCTGGGGCCAACGTCCTGACTTTC.

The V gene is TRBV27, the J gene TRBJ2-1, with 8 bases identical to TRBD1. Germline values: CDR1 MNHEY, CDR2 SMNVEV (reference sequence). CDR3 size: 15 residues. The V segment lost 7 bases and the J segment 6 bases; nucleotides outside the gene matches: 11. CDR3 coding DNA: TGTGCCAGCACCCCCTGGGGACAGGTGGTCAATGAGCAGTTCTTC. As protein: CASTPWGQVVNEQFF.

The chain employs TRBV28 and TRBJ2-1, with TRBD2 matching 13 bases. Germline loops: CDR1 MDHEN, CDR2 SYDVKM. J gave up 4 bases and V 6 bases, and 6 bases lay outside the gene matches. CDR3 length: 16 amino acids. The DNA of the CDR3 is TGTGCCAGCAGAGGGACTAGCGGGGACCGATACAATGAGCAGTTCTTC. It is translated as CASRGTSGDRYNEQFF.

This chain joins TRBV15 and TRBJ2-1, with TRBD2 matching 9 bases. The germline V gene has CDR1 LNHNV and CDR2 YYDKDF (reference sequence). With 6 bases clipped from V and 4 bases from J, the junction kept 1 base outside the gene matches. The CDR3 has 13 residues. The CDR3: CATRSGGYNEQFF. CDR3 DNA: TGTGCCACCAGAAGCGGGGGGTACAATGAGCAGTTCTTC.

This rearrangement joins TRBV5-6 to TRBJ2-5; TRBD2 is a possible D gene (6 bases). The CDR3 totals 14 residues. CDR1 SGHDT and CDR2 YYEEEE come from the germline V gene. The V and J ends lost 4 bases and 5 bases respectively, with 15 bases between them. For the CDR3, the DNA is TGTGCCAGCAGCACCTGGGACTCCGGGGAGACCCAGTACTTC. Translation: CASSTWDSGETQYF.

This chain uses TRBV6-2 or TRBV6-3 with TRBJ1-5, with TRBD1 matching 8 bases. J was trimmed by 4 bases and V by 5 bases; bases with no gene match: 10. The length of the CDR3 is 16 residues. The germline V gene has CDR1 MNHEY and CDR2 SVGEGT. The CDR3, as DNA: TGTGCCAGCAGTCCGATCGGACAGGGAAGAAATCAGCCCCAGCATTTT. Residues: CASSPIGQGRNQPQHF.

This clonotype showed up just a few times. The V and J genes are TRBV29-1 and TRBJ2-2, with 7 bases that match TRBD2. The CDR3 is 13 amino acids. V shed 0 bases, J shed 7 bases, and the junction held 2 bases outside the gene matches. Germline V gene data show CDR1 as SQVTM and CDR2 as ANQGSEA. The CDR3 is CSVEEGGSGELFF. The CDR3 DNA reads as TGCAGCGTTGAAGAGGGCGGGAGCGGGGAGCTGTTTTTT.

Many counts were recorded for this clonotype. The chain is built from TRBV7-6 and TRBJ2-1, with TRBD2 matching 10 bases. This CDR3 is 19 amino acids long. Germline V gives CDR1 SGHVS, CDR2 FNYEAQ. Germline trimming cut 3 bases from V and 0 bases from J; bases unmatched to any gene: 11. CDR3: CASSFSGGSKLSSYNEQFF. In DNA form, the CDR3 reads TGTGCCAGCAGCTTTAGCGGGGGGTCCAAATTGAGCTCCTACAATGAGCAGTTCTTC.

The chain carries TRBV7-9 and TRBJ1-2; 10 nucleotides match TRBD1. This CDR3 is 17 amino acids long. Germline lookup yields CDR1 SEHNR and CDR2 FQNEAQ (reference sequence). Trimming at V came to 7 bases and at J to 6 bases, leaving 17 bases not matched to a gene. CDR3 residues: CASTDMTGGSRSNGYTF. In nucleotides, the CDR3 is TGTGCCAGCACCGATATGACAGGGGGCTCACGCTCGAATGGCTACACCTTC.

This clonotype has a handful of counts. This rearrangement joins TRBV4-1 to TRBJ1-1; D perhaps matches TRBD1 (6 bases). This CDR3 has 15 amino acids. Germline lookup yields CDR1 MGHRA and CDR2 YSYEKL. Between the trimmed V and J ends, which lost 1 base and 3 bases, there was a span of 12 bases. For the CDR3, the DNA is TGCGCCAGCAGCCAAGTAGGCAGGGGCGACACTGAAGCTTTCTTT. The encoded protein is CASSQVGRGDTEAFF.

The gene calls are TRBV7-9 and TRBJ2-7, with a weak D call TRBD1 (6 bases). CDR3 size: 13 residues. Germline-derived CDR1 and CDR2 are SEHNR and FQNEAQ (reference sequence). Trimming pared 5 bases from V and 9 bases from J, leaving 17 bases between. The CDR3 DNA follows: TGTGCCAGCAGCGGCCGGGACACCCACGTGCAGTACGTC. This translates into CASSGRDTHVQYV.

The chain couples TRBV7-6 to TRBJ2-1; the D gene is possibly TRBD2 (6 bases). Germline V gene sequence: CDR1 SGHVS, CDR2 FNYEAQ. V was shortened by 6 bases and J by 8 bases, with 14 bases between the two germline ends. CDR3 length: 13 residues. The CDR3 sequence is CASSGGSLDEQFF. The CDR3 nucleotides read TGTGCCAGCAGTGGGGGGTCGCTCGATGAGCAGTTCTTC.

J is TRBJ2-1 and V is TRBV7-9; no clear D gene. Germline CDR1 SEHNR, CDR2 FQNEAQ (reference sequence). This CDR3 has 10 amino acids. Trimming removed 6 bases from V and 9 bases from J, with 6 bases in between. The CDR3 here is CASSRVEQFF. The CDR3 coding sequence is TGTGCCAGCAGTAGGGTTGAGCAGTTCTTC.

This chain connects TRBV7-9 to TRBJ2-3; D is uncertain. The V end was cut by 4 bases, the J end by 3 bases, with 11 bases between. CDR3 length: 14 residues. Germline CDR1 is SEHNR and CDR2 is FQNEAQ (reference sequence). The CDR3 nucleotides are TGTGCCAGCAGCTCGCCTAGGGCGACAGATACGCAGTATTTT. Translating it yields CASSSPRATDTQYF.

The CDR3: CASSQSRNTGELFF. CDR3 nucleotides: TGCGCCAGCAGCCAGTCCAGAAACACCGGGGAGCTGTTTTTT. V and J are TRBV4-1 and TRBJ2-2; D unclear. Germline CDR1 and CDR2: MGHRA and YSYEKL. V was cut by 3 bases and J by 2 bases, with 7 bases left in between. The CDR3 sequence is 14 residues long.